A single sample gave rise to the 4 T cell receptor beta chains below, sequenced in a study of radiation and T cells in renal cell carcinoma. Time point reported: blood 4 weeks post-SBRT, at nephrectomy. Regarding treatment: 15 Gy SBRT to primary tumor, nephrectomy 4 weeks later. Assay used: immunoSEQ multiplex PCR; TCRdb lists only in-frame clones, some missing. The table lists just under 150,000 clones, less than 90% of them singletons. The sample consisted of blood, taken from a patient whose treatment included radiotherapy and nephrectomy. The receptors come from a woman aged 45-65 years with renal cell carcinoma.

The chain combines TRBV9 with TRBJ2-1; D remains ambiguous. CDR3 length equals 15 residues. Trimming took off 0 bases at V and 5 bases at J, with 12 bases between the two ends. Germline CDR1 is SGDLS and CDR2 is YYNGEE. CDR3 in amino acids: CASSVEWGQHNEQFF. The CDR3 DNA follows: TGTGCCAGCAGCGTAGAATGGGGTCAGCACAATGAGCAGTTCTTC.

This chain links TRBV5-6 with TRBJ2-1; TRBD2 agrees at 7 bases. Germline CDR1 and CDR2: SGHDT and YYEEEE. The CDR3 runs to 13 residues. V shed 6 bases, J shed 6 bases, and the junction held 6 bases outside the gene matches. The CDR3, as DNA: TGTGCCAGCACCCTTGGGGGGGGCAATGAGCAGTTCTTC. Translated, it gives CASTLGGGNEQFF. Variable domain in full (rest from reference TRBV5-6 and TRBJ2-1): DAGVTQSPTHLIKTRGQQVTLRCSPKSGHDTVSWYQQALGQGPQFIFQYYEEEERQRGNFPDRFSGHQFPNYSSELNVNALLLGDSALYLCASTLGGGNEQFFGPGTRLTVL.

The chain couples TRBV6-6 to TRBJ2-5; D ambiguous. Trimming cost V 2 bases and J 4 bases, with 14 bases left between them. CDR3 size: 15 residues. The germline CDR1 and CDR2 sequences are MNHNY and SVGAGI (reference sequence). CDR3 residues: CASSYPGPRRETQYF. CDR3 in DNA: TGTGCCAGCAGTTACCCCGGGCCCCGGCGAGAGACCCAGTACTTC.

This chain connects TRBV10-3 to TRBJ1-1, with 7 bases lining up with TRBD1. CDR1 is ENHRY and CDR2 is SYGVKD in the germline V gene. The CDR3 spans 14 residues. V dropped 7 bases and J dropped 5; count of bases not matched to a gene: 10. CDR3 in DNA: TGTGCCATCAAGTCGACAGGGATACTTACTGAAGCTTTCTTT. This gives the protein CAIKSTGILTEAFF.